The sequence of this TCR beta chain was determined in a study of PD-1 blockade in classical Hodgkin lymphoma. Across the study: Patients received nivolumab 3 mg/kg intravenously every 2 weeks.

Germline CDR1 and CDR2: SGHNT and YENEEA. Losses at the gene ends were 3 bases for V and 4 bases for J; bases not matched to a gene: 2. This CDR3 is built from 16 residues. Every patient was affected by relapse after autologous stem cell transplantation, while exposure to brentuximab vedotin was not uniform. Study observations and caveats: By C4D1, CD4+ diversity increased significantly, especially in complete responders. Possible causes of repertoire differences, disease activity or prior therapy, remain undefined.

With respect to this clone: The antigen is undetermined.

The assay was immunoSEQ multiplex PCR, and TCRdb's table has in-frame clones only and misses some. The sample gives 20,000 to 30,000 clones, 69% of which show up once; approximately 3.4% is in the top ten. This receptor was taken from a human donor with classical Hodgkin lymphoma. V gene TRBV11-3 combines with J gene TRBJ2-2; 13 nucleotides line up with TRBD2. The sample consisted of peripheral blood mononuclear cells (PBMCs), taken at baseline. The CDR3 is CASSFGTSGVTGELFF. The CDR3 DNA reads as TGTGCCAGCAGCTTCGGGACTAGCGGGGTCACCGGGGAGCTGTTTTTT.